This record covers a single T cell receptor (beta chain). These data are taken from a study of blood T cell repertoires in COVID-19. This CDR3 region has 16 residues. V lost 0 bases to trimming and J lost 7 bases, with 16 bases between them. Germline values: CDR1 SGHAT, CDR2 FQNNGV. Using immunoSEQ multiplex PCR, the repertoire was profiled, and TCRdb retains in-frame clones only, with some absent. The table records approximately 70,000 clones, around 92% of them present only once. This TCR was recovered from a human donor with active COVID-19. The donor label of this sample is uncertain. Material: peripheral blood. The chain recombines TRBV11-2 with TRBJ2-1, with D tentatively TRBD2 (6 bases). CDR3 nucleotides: TGTGCCAGCAGCTTAGATCCGACGGGAGTAGGAAATGAGCAGTTCTTC. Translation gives CASSLDPTGVGNEQFF. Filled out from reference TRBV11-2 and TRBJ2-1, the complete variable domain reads EAGVAQSPRYKIIEKRQSVAFWCNPISGHATLYWYQQILGQGPKLLIQFQNNGVVDDSQLPKDRFSAERLKGVDSTLKIQPAKLEDSAVYLCASSLDPTGVGNEQFFGPGTRLTVL.